Below, 18 T cell receptor beta chains from the same sample are listed, as sequenced in a study of blood T cell repertoires in COVID-19. Sequencing was performed with immunoSEQ multiplex PCR; in TCRdb, only in-frame clones are kept and a portion is missing. The profile shows some 120,000 clones, about 88% of them singletons. Sequenced input: peripheral blood. These TCRs come from a human donor in a cohort sampled during active COVID-19.

The chain links TRBV5-1 to TRBJ2-1, with D perhaps matching TRBD1 (6 bases). V was cut by 3 bases and J by 5 bases, with 27 bases left in between. Germline V gene sequence: CDR1 SGHRS, CDR2 YFSETQ. This CDR3 has 19 residues. The CDR3 is CASSSTGEKTGWHNNEQFF. CDR3 nucleotides: TGCGCCAGCAGCTCAACCGGAGAAAAGACAGGATGGCACAACAATGAGCAGTTCTTC.

CDR3 residues: CASSFGGSGANVLTF. Written as DNA, the CDR3 is TGTGCCAGCAGCTTCGGGGGCTCTGGGGCCAACGTCCTGACTTTC. The chain joins TRBV7-9 to TRBJ2-6; tentatively, D is TRBD2 (6 bases). Germline V gives CDR1 SEHNR, CDR2 FQNEAQ (reference sequence). The ends were cut back, 3 bases at V and 0 bases at J, with 6 bases in the middle. The CDR3 totals 15 residues. The full variable domain, completed using reference TRBV7-9 and TRBJ2-6, is DTGVSQNPRHKITKRGQNVTFRCDPISEHNRLYWYRQTLGQGPEFLTYFQNEAQLEKSRLLSDRFSAERPKGSFSTLEIQRTEQGDSAMYLCASSFGGSGANVLTFGAGSRLTVL.

CDR3 DNA: TGTGCCACCCGGGACAATTTCACAGATACGCAGTATTTT. Its translation is CATRDNFTDTQYF. The V and J genes are TRBV6-5 and TRBJ2-3; tentatively, D is TRBD1 (6 bases). V lost 10 bases, J lost 2 bases, and 13 bases lay in between. Germline CDR1 and CDR2: MNHEY and SVGAGI. There are 13 residues in the CDR3.

The V call is TRBV11-2, the J call TRBJ2-1; 12 nucleotides align to TRBD2. The CDR3 loop spans 16 amino acids. V lost 0 bases, J lost 7 bases, and 4 bases stayed unmatched. CDR1 and CDR2 from the germline V gene are SGHAT and FQNNGV. CDR3 DNA: TGTGCCAGCAGCTTAGATCGGCTAGCGGGAGGGAATGAGCAGTTCTTC. Protein sequence: CASSLDRLAGGNEQFF.

The chain uses TRBV19 and TRBJ2-1, with 8 bases that match TRBD2. The CDR3 is made up of 14 amino acids. Germline CDR1 LNHDA, CDR2 SQIVND (reference sequence). The ends lost 8 bases at V and 8 bases at J; junction bases unmatched: 11. The CDR3 nucleotides read TGTGCCAGTGAACTTAGCGGGGTGGGGCATGAGCAGTTCTTC. Its protein is CASELSGVGHEQFF. The complete variable domain, with remaining parts taken from reference TRBV19 and TRBJ2-1, reads DGGITQSPKYLFRKEGQNVTLSCEQNLNHDAMYWYRQDPGQGLRLIYYSQIVNDFQKGDIAEGYSVSREKKESFPLTVTSAQKNPTAFYLCASELSGVGHEQFFGPGTRLTVL.

V and J are TRBV9 and TRBJ1-1, with a weak D call TRBD1 (5 bases). The V gene's germline CDR1 is SGDLS and CDR2 YYNGEE. The CDR3 loop spans 15 amino acids. The germline V and J ends were trimmed by 0 bases and 3 bases, with 12 bases remaining between them. This CDR3 is CASSVAAGRDTEAFF. CDR3 DNA sequence: TGTGCCAGCAGCGTAGCGGCAGGGAGGGACACTGAAGCTTTCTTT.

V and J are TRBV27 and TRBJ2-2, with 7 bases aligning to TRBD1. Per germline, CDR1 MNHEY and CDR2 SMNVEV (reference sequence). V shed 3 bases and J 6 bases; nucleotides not matched to a gene: 4. The CDR3 is 14 residues long. The CDR3 region is CASSLTGSPGELFF. The CDR3 region has the DNA TGTGCCAGCAGTTTGACAGGGAGTCCCGGGGAGCTGTTTTTT.

This chain joins TRBV9 and TRBJ2-7; 11 nucleotides match TRBD2. Per the germline V gene, CDR1 is SGDLS and CDR2 is YYNGEE. V gave up 0 bases and J gave up 3 bases; unmatched junction bases: 8. The CDR3 sequence is 17 residues long. CDR3 DNA: TGTGCCAGCAGCGTAGGATCCACTAGCGGGGGACTCTACGAGCAGTACTTC. Protein product: CASSVGSTSGGLYEQYF.

Worth noting for this clone: The junction does not match germline at one end; this may be a read error. The chain joins TRBV7-7 to TRBJ2-1, with TRBD2 matching over 9 bases. Germline lookup yields CDR1 SSHAT and CDR2 FNYEAQ (reference sequence). The CDR3 length is 16 residues. The CDR3 DNA is TGTGCTAGCAGCCCCACCGGGACTAGCATGAAGGATGAGCAGTTCTTC. Translation: CASSPTGTSMKDEQFF. Drawing the rest from reference TRBV7-7 and TRBJ2-1, the complete variable domain is GAGVSQSPRYKVTKRGQDVTLRCDPISSHATLYWYQQALGQGPEFLTYFNYEAQPDKSGLPSDRFSAERPEGSISTLTIQRTEQRDSAMYRCASSPTGTSMKDEQFFGPGTRLTVL.

On this clone: Other DNA sequences of this sample code for an identical CDR3. V gene TRBV11-2 combines with J gene TRBJ2-7; 8 positions agree with TRBD2. This CDR3 contains 15 residues. The junction had 6 bases not matched to a gene; V was cut back by 1 base and J by 4 bases. In germline, CDR1 is SGHAT, CDR2 FQNNGV. The CDR3 is CASSLGGSGTYEQYF. In DNA form, the CDR3 reads TGTGCCAGCAGCTTAGGGGGTAGCGGGACGTACGAGCAGTACTTC.

The chain has TRBV6-5 and TRBJ2-2; 7 bases fit TRBD1. V shed 6 bases, J shed 0 bases, and the junction held 4 bases outside the gene matches. From germline, CDR1 is MNHEY and CDR2 SVGAGI. The CDR3 loop spans 15 amino acids. The CDR3: CASSAGTANTGELFF. The CDR3 coding sequence is TGTGCCAGCAGCGCCGGGACAGCGAACACCGGGGAGCTGTTTTTT.

This clone was recorded a few times. The V gene is TRBV5-6, the J gene TRBJ2-5; 10 bases align to TRBD2. The V segment lost 3 bases and the J segment 5 bases; nucleotides outside the gene matches: 16. From germline, CDR1 is SGHDT and CDR2 YYEEEE. This CDR3 comprises 18 residues. The CDR3 spells CASSSLGPSGRVGETQYF. The CDR3 DNA is TGTGCCAGCAGCTCCCTAGGCCCTAGCGGGAGAGTGGGGGAGACCCAGTACTTC.

The chain has TRBV12-5 and TRBJ1-2; 9 bases match TRBD1. Per the germline V gene, CDR1 is LGHNT and CDR2 is FRNRAP. With 5 bases clipped from V and 4 bases from J, the junction kept 5 bases outside the gene matches. This CDR3 region has 14 residues. CDR3 residues: CASGHGQGTYGYTF. The CDR3 bases are TGTGCTAGTGGTCATGGACAGGGGACCTATGGCTACACCTTC.

V gene TRBV3-1 (or the pseudogene TRBV3-2) combines with J gene TRBJ2-5, with TRBD1 identical over 7 bases. The CDR3 is made up of 16 amino acids. Germline values: CDR1 LGHDT, CDR2 YNNKEL (reference sequence). V lost 0 bases, J lost 4 bases, and 8 bases stayed unmatched. The CDR3 DNA is TGTGCCAGCAGCCAAGATCCAGGGGGTCTAGGAGAGACCCAGTACTTC. Protein: CASSQDPGGLGETQYF.

This clone came up once. V gene TRBV3-1 (or the pseudogene TRBV3-2) combines with J gene TRBJ2-2, with TRBD2 matching 7 bases. Germline lookup yields CDR1 LGHDT and CDR2 YNNKEL (reference sequence). CDR3 length equals 15 residues. V was clipped by 1 base and J by 2 bases; unmatched bases: 1. The CDR3 coding sequence is TGTGCCAGCAGCCAAGCGGGGGGTAACACCGGGGAGCTGTTTTTT. As protein: CASSQAGGNTGELFF.

The rearrangement joins TRBV24-1 to TRBJ1-5, with a weak D call TRBD1 (5 bases). The V end was cut by 4 bases, the J end by 6 bases, with 6 bases between. This CDR3 is 12 amino acids long. The germline gives CDR1 KGHDR, CDR2 SFDVKD. The CDR3 DNA reads as TGTGCCACCAGTGACGGGGGTCAGCCCCAGCATTTT. Translation: CATSDGGQPQHF.

The rearrangement joins TRBV10-2 to TRBJ2-1, with TRBD2 matching 11 bases. V lost 6 bases and J lost 3; bases outside the gene matches: 1. CDR3 length: 14 amino acids. CDR1 WSHSY and CDR2 SAAADI come from the germline V gene. CDR3 sequence (DNA): TGCGCCAGCAGACTAGCGGGAGTCTACAATGAGCAGTTCTTC. This gives the protein CASRLAGVYNEQFF.

In this sample, this clone turned up once. The CDR3 bases are TGTGCCAGCAGCTTAGATCGGGGGGCAGCTCTTATCTACGAGCAGTACTTC. Amino acid sequence: CASSLDRGAALIYEQYF. The chain has TRBV11-2 and TRBJ2-7; tentatively, D is TRBD2 (7 bases). With 0 bases removed from V and 3 bases from J, the gap between germline ends came to 18 bases. This CDR3 is built from 17 residues. Per the germline V gene, CDR1 is SGHAT and CDR2 is FQNNGV.